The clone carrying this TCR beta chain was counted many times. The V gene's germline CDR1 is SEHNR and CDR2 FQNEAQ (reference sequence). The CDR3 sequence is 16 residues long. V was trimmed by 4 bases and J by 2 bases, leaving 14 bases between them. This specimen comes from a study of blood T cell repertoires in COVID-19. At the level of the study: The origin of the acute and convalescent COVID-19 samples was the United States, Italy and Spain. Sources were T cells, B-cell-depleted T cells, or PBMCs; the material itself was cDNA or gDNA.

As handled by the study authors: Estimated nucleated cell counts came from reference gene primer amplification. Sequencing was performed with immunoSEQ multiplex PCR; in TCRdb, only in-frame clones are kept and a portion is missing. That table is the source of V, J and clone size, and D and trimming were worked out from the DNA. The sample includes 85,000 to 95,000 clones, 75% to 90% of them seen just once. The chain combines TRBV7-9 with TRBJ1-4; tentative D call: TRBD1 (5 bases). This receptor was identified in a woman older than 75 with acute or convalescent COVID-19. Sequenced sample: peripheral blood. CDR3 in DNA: TGTGCCAGCAGCTCTACCAGACAGACGACTAATGAAAAACTGTTTTTT. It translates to CASSSTRQTTNEKLFF.